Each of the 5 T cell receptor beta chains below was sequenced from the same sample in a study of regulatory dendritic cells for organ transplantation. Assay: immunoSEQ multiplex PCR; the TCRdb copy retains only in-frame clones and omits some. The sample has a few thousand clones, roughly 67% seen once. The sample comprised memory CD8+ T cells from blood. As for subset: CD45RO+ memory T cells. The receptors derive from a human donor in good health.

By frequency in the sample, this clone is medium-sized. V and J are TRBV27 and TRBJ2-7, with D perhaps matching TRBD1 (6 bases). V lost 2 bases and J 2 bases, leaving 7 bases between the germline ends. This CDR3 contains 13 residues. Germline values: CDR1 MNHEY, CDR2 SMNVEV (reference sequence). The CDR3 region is CASSLNRAYEQYF. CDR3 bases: TGTGCCAGCAGTTTAAACAGGGCCTACGAGCAGTACTTC.

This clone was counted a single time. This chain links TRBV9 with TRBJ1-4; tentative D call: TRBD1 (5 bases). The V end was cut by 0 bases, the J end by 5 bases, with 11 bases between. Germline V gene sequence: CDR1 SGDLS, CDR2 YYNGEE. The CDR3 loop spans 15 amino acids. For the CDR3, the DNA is TGTGCCAGCAGCGTAGTTCCAGGGCGGAATGAAAAACTGTTTTTT. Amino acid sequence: CASSVVPGRNEKLFF.

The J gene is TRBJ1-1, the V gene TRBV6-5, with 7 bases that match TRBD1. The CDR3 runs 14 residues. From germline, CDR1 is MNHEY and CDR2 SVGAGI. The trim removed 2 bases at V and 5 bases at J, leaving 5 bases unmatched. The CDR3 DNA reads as TGTGCCAGCAGTTACGAGCAGGGGGATACTGAAGCTTTCTTT. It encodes CASSYEQGDTEAFF.

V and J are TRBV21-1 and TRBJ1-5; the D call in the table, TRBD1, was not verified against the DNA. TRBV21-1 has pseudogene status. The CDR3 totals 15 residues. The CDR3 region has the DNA TGTGCCAGCAGCAAAGACCGGACAGGCGGGCGGCCCCAGCATTTT. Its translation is CASSKDRTGGRPQHF.

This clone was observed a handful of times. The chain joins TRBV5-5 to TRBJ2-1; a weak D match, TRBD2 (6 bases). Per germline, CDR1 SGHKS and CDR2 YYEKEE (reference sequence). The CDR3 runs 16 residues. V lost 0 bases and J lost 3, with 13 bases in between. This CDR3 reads CASSLEWREIYNEQFF. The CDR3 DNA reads TGTGCCAGCAGCTTGGAGTGGAGGGAGATCTACAATGAGCAGTTCTTC.